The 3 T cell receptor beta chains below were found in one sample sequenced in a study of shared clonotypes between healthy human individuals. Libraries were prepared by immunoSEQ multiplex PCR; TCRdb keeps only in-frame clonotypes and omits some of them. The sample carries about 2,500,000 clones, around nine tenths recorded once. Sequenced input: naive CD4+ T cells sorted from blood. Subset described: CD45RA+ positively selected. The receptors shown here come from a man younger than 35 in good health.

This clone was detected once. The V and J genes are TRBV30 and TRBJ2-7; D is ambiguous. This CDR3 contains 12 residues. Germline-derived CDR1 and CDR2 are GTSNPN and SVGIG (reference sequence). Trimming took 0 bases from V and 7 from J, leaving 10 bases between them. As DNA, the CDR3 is TGTGCCTGGAGTGTATTCATGTTAGAGCAGTACTTC. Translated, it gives CAWSVFMLEQYF.

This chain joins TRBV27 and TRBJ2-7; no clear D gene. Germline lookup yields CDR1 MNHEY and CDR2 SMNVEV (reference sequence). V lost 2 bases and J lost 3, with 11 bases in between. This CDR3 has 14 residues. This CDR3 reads CASSLKMANYEQYF. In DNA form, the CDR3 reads TGTGCCAGCAGTTTAAAAATGGCCAACTACGAGCAGTACTTC.

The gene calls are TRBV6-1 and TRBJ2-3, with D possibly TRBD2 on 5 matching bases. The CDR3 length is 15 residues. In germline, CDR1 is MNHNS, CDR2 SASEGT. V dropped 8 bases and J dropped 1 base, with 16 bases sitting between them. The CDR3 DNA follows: TGTGCCAGCCAATCGGCGGGTTGGCGCACAGATACGCAGTATTTT. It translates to CASQSAGWRTDTQYF.